Following are 17 T cell receptor beta chains from one sample sequenced in a study of T cells in Graves' hyperthyroidism and ophthalmopathy. It was RNA transcripts that yielded the amplified TCR beta CDR3 regions. In the first-round RT-PCR of the TCR CDR3, the HTBI primer set was used. TCRdb ran MiXCR on the multiplex PCR reads and lists one entry per CDR3 protein. The sample has 300,000 to 450,000 distinct CDR3 sequences; about 13% are singletons. Material: blood. These TCRs come from a man aged 30 to 39 with Graves' hyperthyroidism that later progressed to Graves' ophthalmopathy.

In its sample, this clonotype was seen a few times. The chain uses TRBV7-9 and TRBJ2-5; D is undetermined. From germline, CDR1 is SEHNR and CDR2 FQNEAQ (reference sequence). This CDR3 spans 13 amino acids. Trimming took 5 bases from V and 1 from J, leaving 8 bases between them. In DNA form, the CDR3 reads TGTGCCAGCAGCCTCCTTAGCCAAGAGACCCAGTACTTC. Its translation is CASSLLSQETQYF.

This clonotype showed up just a few times. J is TRBJ1-1 and V is TRBV27; TRBD1 aligns across 7 bases. This CDR3 region has 15 residues. Germline lookup yields CDR1 MNHEY and CDR2 SMNVEV (reference sequence). The V and J ends lost 5 bases and 3 bases, in that order; junction bases with no gene match: 9. The CDR3 DNA follows: TGTGCCAGCAGTAGAGCCCACAGGGGAGACACTGAAGCTTTCTTT. Encoded protein: CASSRAHRGDTEAFF.

Many counts were recorded for this clonotype. The CDR3, as DNA: TGTGCCAGCAGTTACTCGCAGGGGAGTTTCCACGAGCAGTACTTC. As protein: CASSYSQGSFHEQYF. V and J are TRBV6-5 and TRBJ2-7; tentative D call: TRBD1 (6 bases). The CDR3 has 15 amino acids. Germline V gene sequence: CDR1 MNHEY, CDR2 SVGAGI. V lost 0 bases, J lost 5 bases, and 14 bases lay in between.

Ten or more counts support this clonotype. The CDR3 bases are TGTGCCAGCAGCTTAGCGTTGGGGGGCACTGAAGCTTTCTTT. Amino acids: CASSLALGGTEAFF. The V gene is TRBV7-9, the J gene TRBJ1-1, with a possible D match to TRBD1 (5 bases). Germline values: CDR1 SEHNR, CDR2 FQNEAQ (reference sequence). The CDR3 runs to 14 residues. Trimming removed 0 bases at V and 4 bases at J, with 9 bases between.

This clonotype was counted at least ten times. The chain is built from TRBV28 and TRBJ2-2, with D uncertain. Germline loops: CDR1 MDHEN, CDR2 SYDVKM. The CDR3 totals 15 residues. V lost 7 bases and J lost 0, with 12 bases in between. The CDR3 region is CASIRATTNTGELFF. The CDR3 DNA follows: TGTGCCAGCATTCGGGCCACGACGAACACCGGGGAGCTGTTTTTT.

This clonotype was observed a few times. The gene calls are TRBV4-1 and TRBJ2-2; TRBD1 matches 9 bases. V shed 3 bases, J shed 6 bases, and the junction held 5 bases outside the gene matches. The germline gives CDR1 MGHRA, CDR2 YSYEKL. The CDR3 is 15 residues long. The CDR3 nucleotides read TGCGCCAGCAGCCACCCGGGACAGGGCTCCGGGGAGCTGTTTTTT. This encodes CASSHPGQGSGELFF.

The rearrangement joins TRBV11-2 to TRBJ2-5; the D call may be TRBD1 or TRBD2 (6 bases each). Trimming stripped 5 bases from V and 5 bases from J, with 18 bases between. This CDR3 is 15 amino acids long. Germline V gene data show CDR1 as SGHAT and CDR2 as FQNNGV. CDR3: CASSLLGGGHETQYF. DNA for the CDR3: TGTGCCAGCAGCCTCTTAGGTGGGGGGCACGAGACCCAGTACTTC.

Many counts were recorded for this clonotype. J is TRBJ1-1 and V is TRBV2, with unresolved D. The CDR3 is made up of 14 amino acids. Germline assignment: CDR1 SNHLY and CDR2 FYNNEI. V lost 5 bases and J 0 bases, leaving 10 bases between the germline ends. The CDR3 DNA reads as TGTGCCAGCAGTACGGGAACCATGAACACTGAAGCTTTCTTT. Its protein product is CASSTGTMNTEAFF.

This clonotype was observed a handful of times. The J gene is TRBJ2-7, the V gene TRBV12-3 or TRBV12-4; D gene ambiguous. This CDR3 comprises 14 residues. The V and J ends lost 3 bases and 7 bases respectively, with 16 bases between them. Written as DNA, the CDR3 is TGTGCCAGCAGTTTGCCCGGGCCCCGGAGTGAGCAGTACTTC. As protein: CASSLPGPRSEQYF.

This clonotype showed up many times. J is TRBJ1-1 and V is TRBV12-3 or TRBV12-4, with D unresolved. Trimming left V 6 bases short and J 5 bases short, with 10 bases between. This CDR3 comprises 12 residues. CDR3: CASRFTTTEAFF. CDR3 DNA sequence: TGTGCCAGCAGATTCACTACGACTGAAGCTTTCTTT.

In its sample, this clonotype was seen many times. The chain carries TRBV28 and TRBJ1-6; 8 nucleotides match TRBD1. CDR1 is MDHEN and CDR2 is SYDVKM in the germline V gene. V was clipped by 1 base and J by 6 bases; unmatched bases: 5. This CDR3 is built from 16 residues. The CDR3 DNA reads as TGTGCCAGCAGTTTATCAGGGGGCGCAGGTAATTCACCCCTCCACTTT. Protein product: CASSLSGGAGNSPLHF. The variable domain in full, completed from reference TRBV28 and TRBJ1-6, reads DVKVTQSSRYLVKRTGEKVFLECVQDMDHENMFWYRQDPGLGLRLIYFSYDVKMKEKGDIPEGYSVSREKKERFSLILESASTNQTSMYLCASSLSGGAGNSPLHFGNGTRLTVT.

This clonotype was seen a handful of times. V and J are TRBV5-1 and TRBJ2-7; D gene uncertain. The CDR3 has 15 residues. Germline lookup yields CDR1 SGHRS and CDR2 YFSETQ. V gave up 2 bases and J gave up 2 bases, with 14 bases separating them. The CDR3 protein is CASSFGPGHTYEQYF. In DNA form, the CDR3 reads TGCGCCAGCAGCTTTGGGCCCGGCCATACCTACGAGCAGTACTTC.

This clonotype was detected many times. The V call is TRBV12-3 or TRBV12-4, the J call TRBJ2-5; D is undetermined. This CDR3 region has 16 residues. V was trimmed by 4 bases and J by 2 bases, leaving 17 bases between them. CDR3 residues: CASSSIHDPGQETQYF. In DNA form, the CDR3 reads TGTGCCAGCAGTTCCATTCACGATCCGGGTCAAGAGACCCAGTACTTC.

J is TRBJ1-1 and V is TRBV6-1, with a tentative D call TRBD1 (6 bases). This CDR3 comprises 13 residues. With 10 bases removed from V and 0 bases from J, the gap between germline ends came to 12 bases. The germline CDR1 and CDR2 sequences are MNHNS and SASEGT. Here the CDR3 DNA reads TGTGCCACTAGGACAGTAATGAACACTGAAGCTTTCTTT. Translation gives CATRTVMNTEAFF.

This clonotype was found many times. J is TRBJ1-5 and V is TRBV12-5; D gene uncertain. Trimming shortened V by 6 bases and J by 3 bases, and 9 bases separated the two germline ends. CDR1 is LGHNT, CDR2 FRNRAP, per germline. The CDR3 covers 13 residues. The CDR3 DNA reads TGTGCTAGTGGCGCAGGATACAATCAGCCCCAGCATTTT. Translation: CASGAGYNQPQHF.

This clonotype was counted only a few times. The J gene is TRBJ1-1, the V gene TRBV10-3; D is unresolved. Looked up from germline, CDR1 is ENHRY and CDR2 is SYGVKD. Trimming left V 2 bases short and J 10 bases short, with 11 bases between. This CDR3 contains 12 residues. For the CDR3, the DNA is TGTGCCATCAGTGAGGCAGGTGTGGGAGCTTTCTTT. This sequence encodes CAISEAGVGAFF.

The sample holds many counts of this clonotype. One end of the junction varies from germline; a read error may be responsible. The rearrangement links TRBV20-1 to TRBJ1-1; TRBD1 might be the D (6 bases). Germline CDR1 DFQATT, CDR2 SNEGSKA (reference sequence). CDR3 length equals 12 residues. CDR3 sequence reads: CSATDRNAEAFF. The CDR3 DNA is TGCAGTGCAACCGACAGGAACGCTGAAGCTTTCTTT.